This T cell receptor (beta chain) was observed in a study of cytomegalovirus exposure and HLA in healthy donors. Method: immunoSEQ multiplex PCR; TCRdb's copy keeps in-frame clones and lacks some. The sample holds roughly 120,000 clones, nearly 90% seen once. CDR1 and CDR2 from the germline V gene are SEHNR and FQNEAQ (reference sequence). This CDR3 region has 19 residues. V lost 2 bases, J lost 7 bases, and 20 bases stayed unmatched. V and J are TRBV7-9 and TRBJ1-5; 7 positions match TRBD1. This TCR was sampled from a man aged 30-40 years in good health and CMV-seronegative. The sample consisted of PBMCs. The CDR3 spells CASSLYTGTAASIDQPQHF. As DNA, the CDR3 is TGTGCCAGCAGCTTATATACCGGGACAGCAGCCTCTATAGACCAGCCCCAGCATTTT. Drawing the rest from reference TRBV7-9 and TRBJ1-5, the complete variable domain is DTGVSQNPRHKITKRGQNVTFRCDPISEHNRLYWYRQTLGQGPEFLTYFQNEAQLEKSRLLSDRFSAERPKGSFSTLEIQRTEQGDSAMYLCASSLYTGTAASIDQPQHFGDGTRLSIL.